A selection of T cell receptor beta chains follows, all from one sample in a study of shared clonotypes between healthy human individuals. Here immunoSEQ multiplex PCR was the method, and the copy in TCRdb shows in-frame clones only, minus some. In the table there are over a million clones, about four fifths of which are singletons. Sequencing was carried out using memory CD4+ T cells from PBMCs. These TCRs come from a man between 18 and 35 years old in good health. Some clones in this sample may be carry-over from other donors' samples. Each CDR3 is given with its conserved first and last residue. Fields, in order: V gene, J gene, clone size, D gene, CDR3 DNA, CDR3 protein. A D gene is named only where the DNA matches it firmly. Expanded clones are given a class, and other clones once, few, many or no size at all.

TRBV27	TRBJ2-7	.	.	TGTGCCAGCAGCCAAGGGGCAGGGTTCTACGAGCAGTACTTC	CASSQGAGFYEQYF
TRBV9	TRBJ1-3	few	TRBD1	TGTGCCAGCAGCTCGATGACAGGGACTGGAAACACCATATATTTT	CASSSMTGTGNTIYF
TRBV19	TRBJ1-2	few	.	TGTGCCAGTAGTCAGCCTACCCGCGGGGGCAAGAGCTACACCTTC	CASSQPTRGGKSYTF
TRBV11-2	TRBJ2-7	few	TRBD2	TGTGCCAGCAGCCTAATGACTAGCGGGATTGGTGGCGAGCAGTACTTC	CASSLMTSGIGGEQYF
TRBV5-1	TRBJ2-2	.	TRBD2	TGCGCCAGCAGCTTGATGACTAGCGGGGACGGGGAGCTGTTTTTT	CASSLMTSGDGELFF
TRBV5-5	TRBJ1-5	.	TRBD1	TGTGCCAGCAGCCGGACAGGTCAAAATCAGCCCCAGCATTTT	CASSRTGQNQPQHF
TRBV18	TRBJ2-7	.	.	TGTGCCAGCTCACCCGGACGCGGGCCCTACGAGCAGTACTTC	CASSPGRGPYEQYF
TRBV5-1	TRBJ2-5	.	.	TGCGCCAGCAGCTTCGGTCTGGGTGGGGAAGAGACCCAGTACTTC	CASSFGLGGEETQYF
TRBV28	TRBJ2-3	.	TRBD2	TGTGCCGCCGGCGGGGGGGCATACACAGATACGCAGTATTTT	CAAGGGAYTDTQYF
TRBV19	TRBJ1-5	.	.	TGTGCCAGTAGTATTAATAGGTTCAATCAGCCCCAGCATTTT	CASSINRFNQPQHF
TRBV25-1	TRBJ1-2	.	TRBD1	TGTGCCAGCAGTGGGGGGACAGGATTTACCTATGGCTACACCTTC	CASSGGTGFTYGYTF
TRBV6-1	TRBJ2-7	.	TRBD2	TGTGCCAGCAGTGCCAGGACTAGCGGGAGTACAAACGAGCAGTACTTC	CASSARTSGSTNEQYF
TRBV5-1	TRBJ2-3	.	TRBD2	TGCGCCAGCAGCTTGGGGGGACTAGTAGATACGCAGTATTTT	CASSLGGLVDTQYF
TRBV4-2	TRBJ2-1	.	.	TGTGCCAGCAGCCAAGAAGAGGGCCAAGTTGAGCAGTTCTTC	CASSQEEGQVEQFF
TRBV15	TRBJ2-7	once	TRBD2	TGTGCCACCAGCAGAGATGGGGGGGACGAGCAGTACTTC	CATSRDGGDEQYF
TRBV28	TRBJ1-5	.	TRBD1	TGTGCCAGCAGTGCCTATCCGGGACAGGGGGACTCCTTCCATTTT	CASSAYPGQGDSFHF
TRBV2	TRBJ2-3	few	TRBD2	TGTGCCAGCGTCCTAGCGGGAGCAGATACGCAGTATTTT	CASVLAGADTQYF
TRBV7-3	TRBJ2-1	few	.	TGTGCCAGCAGCTTACTCGGAGGGGGCTACAATGAGCAGTTCTTC	CASSLLGGGYNEQFF
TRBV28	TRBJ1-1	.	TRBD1	TGTGCCAGCAGTCGGACAGGGACTAGACTTGAAGCTTTCTTT	CASSRTGTRLEAFF
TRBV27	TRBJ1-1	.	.	TGTGCCAGCAGTTTTGGTTCAGCGAACACTGAAGCTTTCTTT	CASSFGSANTEAFF
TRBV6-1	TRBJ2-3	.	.	TGTGCCAGCAAAGGACCAACAGATACGCAGTATTTT	CASKGPTDTQYF
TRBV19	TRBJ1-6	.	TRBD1	TGTGCCAGTAGTATAGCTGGACAGGGGAGAGATTCACCCCTCCACTTT	CASSIAGQGRDSPLHF
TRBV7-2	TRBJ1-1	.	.	TGTGCCAGCAGCTTAGTAGGGGCGCCCACTGAAGCTTTCTTT	CASSLVGAPTEAFF
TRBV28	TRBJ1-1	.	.	TGTGCCAGCAGCTTCAGGGACACTGAAGCTTTCTTT	CASSFRDTEAFF
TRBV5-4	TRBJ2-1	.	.	TGTGCCAGCAGCTTTTCGGGAACTGAGCAGTTCTTC	CASSFSGTEQFF
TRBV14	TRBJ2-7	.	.	TGTGCCAGCAGCCTCGAACTTTACGAGCAGTACTTC	CASSLELYEQYF
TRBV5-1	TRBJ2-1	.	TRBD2	TGCGCCAGCAGCGCCGGGACTAGGAATGAGCAGTTCTTC	CASSAGTRNEQFF
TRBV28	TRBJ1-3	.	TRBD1	TGTGCCAGCAGTCCGGACAGGCTAGGAGGAAACACCATATATTTT	CASSPDRLGGNTIYF
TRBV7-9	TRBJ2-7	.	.	TGTGCCAGCAGCACAGGACGGGGAACCTCCTACGAGCAGTACTTC	CASSTGRGTSYEQYF